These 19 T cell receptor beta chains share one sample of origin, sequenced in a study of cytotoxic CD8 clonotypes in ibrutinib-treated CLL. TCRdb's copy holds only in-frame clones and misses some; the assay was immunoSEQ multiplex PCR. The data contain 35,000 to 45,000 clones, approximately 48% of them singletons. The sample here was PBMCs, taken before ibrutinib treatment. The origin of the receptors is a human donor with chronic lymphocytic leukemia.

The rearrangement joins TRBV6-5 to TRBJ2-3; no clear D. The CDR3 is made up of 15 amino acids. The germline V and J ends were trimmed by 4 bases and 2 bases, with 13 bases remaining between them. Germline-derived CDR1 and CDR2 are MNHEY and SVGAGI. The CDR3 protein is CASSSTKDPTDTQYF. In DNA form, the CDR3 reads TGTGCCAGCAGTTCCACCAAGGACCCCACAGATACGCAGTATTTT.

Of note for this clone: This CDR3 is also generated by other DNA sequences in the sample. CDR3 protein: CASSGGQGAGETQYF. CDR3 DNA sequence: TGTGCCAGCAGCGGGGGACAGGGGGCTGGGGAGACCCAGTACTTC. The gene calls are TRBV9 and TRBJ2-5, with 12 positions matching TRBD1. Germline V gene sequence: CDR1 SGDLS, CDR2 YYNGEE. The CDR3 has 15 amino acids. V shed 3 bases, J shed 5 bases, and the junction held 5 bases outside the gene matches.

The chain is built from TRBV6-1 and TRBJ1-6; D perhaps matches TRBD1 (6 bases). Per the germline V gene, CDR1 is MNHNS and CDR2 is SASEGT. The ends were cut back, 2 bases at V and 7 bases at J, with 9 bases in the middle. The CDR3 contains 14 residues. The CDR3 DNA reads TGTGCCAGCAGTGAAAACAGGGAAAATTCACCCCTCCACTTT. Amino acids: CASSENRENSPLHF.

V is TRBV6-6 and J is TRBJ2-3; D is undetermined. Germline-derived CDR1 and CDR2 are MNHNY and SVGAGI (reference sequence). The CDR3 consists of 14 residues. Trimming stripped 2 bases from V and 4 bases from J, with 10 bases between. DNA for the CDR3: TGTGCCAGCAGTTACAAAAAGTCCCCAGATACGCAGTATTTT. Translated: CASSYKKSPDTQYF.

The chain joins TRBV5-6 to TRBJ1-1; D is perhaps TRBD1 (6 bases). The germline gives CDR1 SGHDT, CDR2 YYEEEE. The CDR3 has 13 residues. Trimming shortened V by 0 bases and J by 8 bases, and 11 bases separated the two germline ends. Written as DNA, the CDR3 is TGTGCCAGCAGCTTGGTTGTGACAGGAGAAGCTTTCTTT. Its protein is CASSLVVTGEAFF.

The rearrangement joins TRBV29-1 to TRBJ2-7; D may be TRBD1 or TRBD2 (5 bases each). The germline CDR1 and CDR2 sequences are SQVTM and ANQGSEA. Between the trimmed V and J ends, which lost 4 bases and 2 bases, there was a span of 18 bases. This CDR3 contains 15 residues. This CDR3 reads CSVGPPGRRTYEQYF. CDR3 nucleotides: TGCAGCGTTGGGCCACCGGGACGAAGGACCTACGAGCAGTACTTC.

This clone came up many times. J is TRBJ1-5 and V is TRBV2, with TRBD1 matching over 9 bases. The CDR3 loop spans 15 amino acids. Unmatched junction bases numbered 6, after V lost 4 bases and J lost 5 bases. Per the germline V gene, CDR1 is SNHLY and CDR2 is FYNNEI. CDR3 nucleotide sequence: TGTGCCAGCAGTGGTACACAGGGGGCATATCAGCCCCAGCATTTT. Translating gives CASSGTQGAYQPQHF.

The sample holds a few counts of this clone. DNA of the CDR3: TGTGCCAGTAGTACCGTCCGGGTTGGCTATAATTCACCCCTCCACTTT. Translated, it gives CASSTVRVGYNSPLHF. The chain links TRBV19 to TRBJ1-6; D is ambiguous. The CDR3 length is 16 residues. V was cut by 4 bases and J by 3 bases, with 13 bases left in between. Germline CDR1 reads LNHDA; CDR2 reads SQIVND (reference sequence).

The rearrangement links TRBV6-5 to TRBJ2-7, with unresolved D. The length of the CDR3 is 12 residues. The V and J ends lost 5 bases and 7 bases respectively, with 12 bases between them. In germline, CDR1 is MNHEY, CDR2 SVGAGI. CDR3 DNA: TGTGCCAGCAGTCAATATTTTGGGGAGCAGTACTTC. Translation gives CASSQYFGEQYF.

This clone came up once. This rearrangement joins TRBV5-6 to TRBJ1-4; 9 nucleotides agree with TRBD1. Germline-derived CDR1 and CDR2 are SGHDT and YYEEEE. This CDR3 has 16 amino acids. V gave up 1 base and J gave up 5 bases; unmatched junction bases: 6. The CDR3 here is CASSLRGQGWNEKLFF. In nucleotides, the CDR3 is TGTGCCAGCAGCTTGAGGGGACAGGGATGGAATGAAAAACTGTTTTTT.

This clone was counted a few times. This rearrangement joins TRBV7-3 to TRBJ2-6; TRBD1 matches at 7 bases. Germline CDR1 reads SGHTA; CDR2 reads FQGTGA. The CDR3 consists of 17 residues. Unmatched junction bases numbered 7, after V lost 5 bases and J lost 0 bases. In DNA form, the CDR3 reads TGTGCCAGCAGCCCGGGACAGCCGATCTCTGGGGCCAACGTCCTGACTTTC. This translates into CASSPGQPISGANVLTF.

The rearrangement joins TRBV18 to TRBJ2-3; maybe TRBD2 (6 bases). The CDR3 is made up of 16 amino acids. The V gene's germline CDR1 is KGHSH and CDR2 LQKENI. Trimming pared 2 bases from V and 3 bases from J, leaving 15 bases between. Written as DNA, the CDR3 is TGTGCCAGCTCACCAACAACCCTAGCGAGTACAGATACGCAGTATTTT. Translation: CASSPTTLASTDTQYF.

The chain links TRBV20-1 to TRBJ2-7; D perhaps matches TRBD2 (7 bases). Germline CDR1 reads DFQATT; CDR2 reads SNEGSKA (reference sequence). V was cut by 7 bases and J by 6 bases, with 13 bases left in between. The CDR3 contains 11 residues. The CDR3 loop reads CSGVGGAEQYF. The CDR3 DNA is TGCAGTGGAGTAGGGGGGGCCGAGCAGTACTTC.

The CDR3 protein is CASSVGQGPYGYTF. The CDR3 nucleotides are TGTGCCAGCAGCGTAGGGCAGGGGCCCTATGGCTACACCTTC. J is TRBJ1-2 and V is TRBV9, with a tentative D call TRBD1 (6 bases). CDR1 is SGDLS and CDR2 is YYNGEE in the germline V gene. The V gene lost 0 bases and the J gene lost 4 bases, with 10 bases spanning the gap. The CDR3 runs to 14 residues.

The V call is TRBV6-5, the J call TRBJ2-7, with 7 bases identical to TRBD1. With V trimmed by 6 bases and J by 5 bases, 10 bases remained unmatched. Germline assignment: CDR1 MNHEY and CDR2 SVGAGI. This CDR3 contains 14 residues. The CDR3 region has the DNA TGTGCCAGCAGCTCCGGGACAGAAGTCGACGAGCAGTACTTC. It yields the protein CASSSGTEVDEQYF.

CDR3 sequence reads: CATSELKVETQYF. The DNA of the CDR3 is TGTGCCACCAGTGAGCTGAAGGTGGAGACCCAGTACTTC. The genes are TRBV15 and TRBJ2-5; D remains ambiguous. The CDR3 is 13 amino acids. V lost 6 bases and J lost 5, with 13 bases in between. Germline V gives CDR1 LNHNV, CDR2 YYDKDF (reference sequence).

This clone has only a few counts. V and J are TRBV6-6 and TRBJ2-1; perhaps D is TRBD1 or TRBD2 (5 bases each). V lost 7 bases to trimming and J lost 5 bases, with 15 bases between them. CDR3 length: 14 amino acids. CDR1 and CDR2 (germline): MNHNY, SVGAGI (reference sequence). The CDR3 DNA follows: TGTGCCAGCAAACCTGGGACGGCCCACAATGAGCAGTTCTTC. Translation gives CASKPGTAHNEQFF.

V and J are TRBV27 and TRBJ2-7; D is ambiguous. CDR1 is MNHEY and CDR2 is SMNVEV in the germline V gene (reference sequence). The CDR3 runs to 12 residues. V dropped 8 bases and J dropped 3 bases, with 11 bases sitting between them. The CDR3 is CASGTVVYEQYF. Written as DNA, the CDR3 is TGTGCCAGCGGAACGGTTGTCTACGAGCAGTACTTC.

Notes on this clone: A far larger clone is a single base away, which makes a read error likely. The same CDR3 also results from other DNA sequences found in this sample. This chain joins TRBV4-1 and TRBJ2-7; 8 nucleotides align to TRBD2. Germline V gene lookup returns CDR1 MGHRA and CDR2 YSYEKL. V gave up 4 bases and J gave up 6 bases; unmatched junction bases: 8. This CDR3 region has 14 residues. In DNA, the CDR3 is TGCGCCAGCAGCCCCGGGAGGGGGTCTCGCGAGCAGTACTTC. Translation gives CASSPGRGSREQYF.